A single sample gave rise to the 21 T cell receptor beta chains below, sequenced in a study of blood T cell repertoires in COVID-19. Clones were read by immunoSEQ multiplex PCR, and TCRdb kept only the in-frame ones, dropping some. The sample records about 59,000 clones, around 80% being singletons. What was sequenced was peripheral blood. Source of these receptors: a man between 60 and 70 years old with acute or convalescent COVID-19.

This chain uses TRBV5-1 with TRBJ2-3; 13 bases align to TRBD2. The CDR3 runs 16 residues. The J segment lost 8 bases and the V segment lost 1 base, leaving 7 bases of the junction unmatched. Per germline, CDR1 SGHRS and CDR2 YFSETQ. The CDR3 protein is CASSLLGLAGEGTQYF. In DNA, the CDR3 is TGCGCCAGCAGCTTGCTCGGACTAGCGGGAGAGGGTACGCAGTATTTT.

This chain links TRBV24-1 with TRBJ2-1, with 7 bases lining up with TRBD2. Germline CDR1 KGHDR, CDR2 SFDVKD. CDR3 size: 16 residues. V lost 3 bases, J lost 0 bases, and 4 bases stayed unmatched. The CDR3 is CATSDPGTTSYNEQFF. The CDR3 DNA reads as TGTGCCACCAGTGATCCTGGGACTACCTCCTACAATGAGCAGTTCTTC.

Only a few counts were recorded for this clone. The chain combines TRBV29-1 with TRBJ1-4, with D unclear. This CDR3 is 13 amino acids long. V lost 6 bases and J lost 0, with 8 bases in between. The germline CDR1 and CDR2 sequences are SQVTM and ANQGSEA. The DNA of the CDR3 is TGCAGCGTGCAGACTGCAACTAATGAAAAACTGTTTTTT. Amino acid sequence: CSVQTATNEKLFF.

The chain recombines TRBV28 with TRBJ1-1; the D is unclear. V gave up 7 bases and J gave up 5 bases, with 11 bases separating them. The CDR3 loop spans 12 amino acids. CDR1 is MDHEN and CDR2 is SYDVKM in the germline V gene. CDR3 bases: TGTGCCAGCACCTGGGCCGGTACTGAAGCTTTCTTT. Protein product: CASTWAGTEAFF.

CDR3 nucleotide sequence: TGTGCCAGCTCCCTCAGGGGGGAGGTGGAGACCCAGTACTTC. This gives the protein CASSLRGEVETQYF. V is TRBV19 and J is TRBJ2-5; maybe TRBD1 (7 bases). The CDR3 length is 14 residues. Trimming shortened V by 9 bases and J by 5 bases, and 19 bases separated the two germline ends. From germline, CDR1 is LNHDA and CDR2 SQIVND (reference sequence).

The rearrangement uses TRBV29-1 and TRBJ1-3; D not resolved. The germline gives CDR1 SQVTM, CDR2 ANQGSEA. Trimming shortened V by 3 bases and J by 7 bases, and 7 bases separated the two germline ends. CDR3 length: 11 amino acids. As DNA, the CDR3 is TGCAGCGTTGATACCGGGAACACCATATATTTT. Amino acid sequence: CSVDTGNTIYF.

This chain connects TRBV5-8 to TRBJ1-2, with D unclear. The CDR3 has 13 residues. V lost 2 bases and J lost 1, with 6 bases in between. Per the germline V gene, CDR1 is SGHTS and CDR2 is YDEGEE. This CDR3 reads CASSFQYNYGYTF. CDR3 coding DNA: TGTGCCAGCAGCTTCCAGTATAACTATGGCTACACCTTC.

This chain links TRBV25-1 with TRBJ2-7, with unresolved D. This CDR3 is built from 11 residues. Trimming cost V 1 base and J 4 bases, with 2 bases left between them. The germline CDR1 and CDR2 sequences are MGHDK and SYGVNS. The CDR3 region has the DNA TGTGCCAGCAGTGAATCATACGAGCAGTACTTC. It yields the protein CASSESYEQYF.

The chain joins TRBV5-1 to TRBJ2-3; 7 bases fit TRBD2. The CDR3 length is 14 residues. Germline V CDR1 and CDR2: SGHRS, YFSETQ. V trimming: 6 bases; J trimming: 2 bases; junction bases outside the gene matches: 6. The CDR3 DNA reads TGCGCCAGCACCCCGGGACTACTCACAGATACGCAGTATTTT. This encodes CASTPGLLTDTQYF.

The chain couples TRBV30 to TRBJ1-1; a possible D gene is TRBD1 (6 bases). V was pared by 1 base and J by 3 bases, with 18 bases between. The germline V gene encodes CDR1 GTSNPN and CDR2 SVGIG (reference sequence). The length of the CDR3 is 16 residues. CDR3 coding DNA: TGTGCCTGGAGTGACCACAGGGAAGATAGGTACACTGAAGCTTTCTTT. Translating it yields CAWSDHREDRYTEAFF.

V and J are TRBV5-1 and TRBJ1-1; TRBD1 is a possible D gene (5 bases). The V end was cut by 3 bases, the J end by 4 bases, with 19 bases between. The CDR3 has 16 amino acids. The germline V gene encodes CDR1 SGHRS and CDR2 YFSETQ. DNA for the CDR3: TGCGCCAGCAGCTCGTTAGGACAATCCGACAGCACTGAAGCTTTCTTT. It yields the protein CASSSLGQSDSTEAFF.

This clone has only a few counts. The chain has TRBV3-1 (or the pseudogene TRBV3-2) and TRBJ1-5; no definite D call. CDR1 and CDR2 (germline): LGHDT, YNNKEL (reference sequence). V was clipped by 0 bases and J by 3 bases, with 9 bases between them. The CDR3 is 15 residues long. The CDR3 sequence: CASSQDTGYNQPQHF. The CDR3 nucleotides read TGTGCCAGCAGCCAAGACACGGGTTACAATCAGCCCCAGCATTTT.

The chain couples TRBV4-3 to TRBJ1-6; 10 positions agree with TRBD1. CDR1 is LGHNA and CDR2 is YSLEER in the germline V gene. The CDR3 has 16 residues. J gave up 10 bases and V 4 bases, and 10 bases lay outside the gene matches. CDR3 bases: TGCGCCAGCAGCCGCTCGACAGGGGGCGGTGAATCACCCCTCCACTTT. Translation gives CASSRSTGGGESPLHF.

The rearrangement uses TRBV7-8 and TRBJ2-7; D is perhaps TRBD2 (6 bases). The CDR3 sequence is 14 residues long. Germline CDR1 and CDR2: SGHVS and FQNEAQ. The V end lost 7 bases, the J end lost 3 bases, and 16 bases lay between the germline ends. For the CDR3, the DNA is TGTGCCAGCACCCAAGAACTCGGGGGCTACGAGCAGTACTTC. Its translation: CASTQELGGYEQYF.

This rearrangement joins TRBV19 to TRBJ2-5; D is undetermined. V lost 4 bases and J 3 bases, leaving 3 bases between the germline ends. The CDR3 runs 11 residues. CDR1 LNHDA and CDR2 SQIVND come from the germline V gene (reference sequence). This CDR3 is CASSREETQYF. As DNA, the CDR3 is TGTGCCAGTAGTAGAGAAGAGACCCAGTACTTC.

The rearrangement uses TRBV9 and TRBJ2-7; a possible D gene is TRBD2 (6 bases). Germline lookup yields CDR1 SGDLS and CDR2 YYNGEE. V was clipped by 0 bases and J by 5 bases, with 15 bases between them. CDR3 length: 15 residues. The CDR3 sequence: CASSVVGLWEDEQYF. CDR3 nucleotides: TGTGCCAGCAGCGTAGTAGGTTTGTGGGAGGACGAGCAGTACTTC.

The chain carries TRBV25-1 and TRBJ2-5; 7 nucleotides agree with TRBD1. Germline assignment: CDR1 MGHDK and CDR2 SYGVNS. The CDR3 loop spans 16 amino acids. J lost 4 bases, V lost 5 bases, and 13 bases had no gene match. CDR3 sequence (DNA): TGTGCCAGCAGTCCGAGGGGGCGGGCCCGGGGAGAGACCCAGTACTTC. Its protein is CASSPRGRARGETQYF.

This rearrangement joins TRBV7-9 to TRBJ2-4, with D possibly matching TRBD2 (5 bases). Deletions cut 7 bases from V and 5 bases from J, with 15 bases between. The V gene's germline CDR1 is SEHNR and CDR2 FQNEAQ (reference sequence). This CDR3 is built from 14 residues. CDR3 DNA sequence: TGTGCCAGCACCCTAACCGGGGTCGAAAACATTCAGTACTTC. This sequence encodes CASTLTGVENIQYF.

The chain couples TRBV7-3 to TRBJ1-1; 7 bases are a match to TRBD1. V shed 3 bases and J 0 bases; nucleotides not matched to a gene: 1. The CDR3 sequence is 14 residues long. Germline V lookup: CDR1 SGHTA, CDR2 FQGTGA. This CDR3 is CASSLDRLNTEAFF. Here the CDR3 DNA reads TGTGCCAGCAGCTTGGACAGGCTGAACACTGAAGCTTTCTTT.

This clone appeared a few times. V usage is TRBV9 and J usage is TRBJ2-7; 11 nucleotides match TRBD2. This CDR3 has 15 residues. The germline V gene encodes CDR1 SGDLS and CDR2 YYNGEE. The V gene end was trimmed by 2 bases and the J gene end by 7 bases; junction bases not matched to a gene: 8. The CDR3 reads CASSVDTSGRGEQYF. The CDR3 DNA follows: TGTGCCAGCAGCGTGGATACTAGCGGGAGAGGGGAGCAGTACTTC. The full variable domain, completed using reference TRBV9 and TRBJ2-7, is DSGVTQTPKHLITATGQRVTLRCSPRSGDLSVYWYQQSLDQGLQFLIQYYNGEERAKGNILERFSAQQFPDLHSELNLSSLELGDSALYFCASSVDTSGRGEQYFGPGTRLTVT.

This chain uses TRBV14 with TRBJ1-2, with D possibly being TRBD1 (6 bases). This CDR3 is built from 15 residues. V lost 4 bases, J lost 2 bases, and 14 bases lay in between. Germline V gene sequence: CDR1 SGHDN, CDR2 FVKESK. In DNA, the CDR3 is TGTGCCAGCAGCCGAGGACAGACTAGCAACTATGGCTACACCTTC. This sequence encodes CASSRGQTSNYGYTF.